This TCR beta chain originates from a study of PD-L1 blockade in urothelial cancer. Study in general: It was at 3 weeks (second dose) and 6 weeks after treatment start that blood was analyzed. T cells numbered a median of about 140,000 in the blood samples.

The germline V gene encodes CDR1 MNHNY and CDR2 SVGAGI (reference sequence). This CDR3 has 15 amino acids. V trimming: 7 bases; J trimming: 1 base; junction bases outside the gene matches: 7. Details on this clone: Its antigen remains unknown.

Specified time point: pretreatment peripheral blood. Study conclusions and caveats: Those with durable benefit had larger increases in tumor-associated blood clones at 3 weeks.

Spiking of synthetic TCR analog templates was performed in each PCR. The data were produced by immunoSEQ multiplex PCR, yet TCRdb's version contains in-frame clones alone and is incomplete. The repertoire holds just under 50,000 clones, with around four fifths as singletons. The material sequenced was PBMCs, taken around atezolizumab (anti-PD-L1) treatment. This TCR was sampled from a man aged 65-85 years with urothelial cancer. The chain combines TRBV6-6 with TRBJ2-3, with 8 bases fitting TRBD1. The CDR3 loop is CASTPGGAGTDTQYF. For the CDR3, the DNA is TGTGCCAGCACCCCAGGGGGCGCTGGCACAGATACGCAGTATTTT.